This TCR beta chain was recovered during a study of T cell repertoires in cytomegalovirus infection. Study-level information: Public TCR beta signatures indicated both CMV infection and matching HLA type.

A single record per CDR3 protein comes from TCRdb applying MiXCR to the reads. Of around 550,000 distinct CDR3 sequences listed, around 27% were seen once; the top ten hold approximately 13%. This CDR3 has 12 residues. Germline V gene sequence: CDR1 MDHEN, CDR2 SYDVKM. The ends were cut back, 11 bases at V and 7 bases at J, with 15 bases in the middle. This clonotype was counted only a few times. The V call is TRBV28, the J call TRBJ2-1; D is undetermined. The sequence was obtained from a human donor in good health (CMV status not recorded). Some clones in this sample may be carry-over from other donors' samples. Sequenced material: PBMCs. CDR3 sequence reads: CASVGPLNEQFF. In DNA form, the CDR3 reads TGTGCCTCCGTTGGGCCTCTGAATGAGCAGTTCTTC. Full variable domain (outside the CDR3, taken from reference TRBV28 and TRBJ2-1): DVKVTQSSRYLVKRTGEKVFLECVQDMDHENMFWYRQDPGLGLRLIYFSYDVKMKEKGDIPEGYSVSREKKERFSLILESASTNQTSMYLCASVGPLNEQFFGPGTRLTVL.